This T cell receptor (beta chain) was documented in a study of read filtering for tumor transcriptome and immune sequencing. The V gene's germline CDR1 is SGHRS and CDR2 YFSETQ. The CDR3 has 16 amino acids. The V segment lost 3 bases and the J segment 1 base; nucleotides outside the gene matches: 5. Every patient had bone marrow sampled while the disease was active. Molecular barcoded adaptors covering alpha/delta and beta/gamma chains were used on about 0.4 ug RNA. TCRdb itself ran the reads through MiXCR, one entry per CDR3 protein. The repertoire holds 75,000 to 90,000 distinct CDR3 sequences, with approximately 13% as singletons.

This receptor was obtained from a donor over 35 with multiple myeloma. The V gene is TRBV5-1, the J gene TRBJ2-1, with 9 positions matching TRBD2. The specimen sequenced was a population of CD138-negative cells sorted from bone marrow. DNA of the CDR3: TGCGCCAGCAGCTCCTATAGCGGGAGTTCCTACAATGAGCAGTTCTTC. Amino acid sequence: CASSSYSGSSYNEQFF. Full variable domain (rest looked up from reference TRBV5-1 and TRBJ2-1): KAGVTQTPRYLIKTRGQQVTLSCSPISGHRSVSWYQQTPGQGLQFLFEYFSETQRNKGNFPGRFSGRQFSNSRSEMNVSTLELGDSALYLCASSSYSGSSYNEQFFGPGTRLTVL.